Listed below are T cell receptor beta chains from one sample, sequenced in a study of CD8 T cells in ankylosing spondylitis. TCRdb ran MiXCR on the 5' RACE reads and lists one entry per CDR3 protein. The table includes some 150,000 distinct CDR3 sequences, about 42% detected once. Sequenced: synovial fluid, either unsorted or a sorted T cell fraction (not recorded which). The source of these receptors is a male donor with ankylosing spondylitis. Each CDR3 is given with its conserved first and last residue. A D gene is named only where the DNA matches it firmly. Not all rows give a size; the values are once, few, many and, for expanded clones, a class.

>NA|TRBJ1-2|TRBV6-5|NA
TGTGCCAGCAGTTATACGGGGGTAGATGGCTACACCTTC
CASSYTGVDGYTF
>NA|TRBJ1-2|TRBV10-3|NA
TGTGCCATCAGAAATAGAACACCTCTCTATGGCTACACCTTC
CAIRNRTPLYGYTF
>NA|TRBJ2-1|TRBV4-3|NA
TGCGCCAGCAGCCAAGAAGCCCGTGAGGGATACAATGAGCAGTTCTTC
CASSQEAREGYNEQFF
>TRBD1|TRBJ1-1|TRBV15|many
TGTGCCACCAGCACGGGACAGGTGAGCTTTGAAGCTTTCTTT
CATSTGQVSFEAFF
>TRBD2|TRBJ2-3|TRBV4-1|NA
TGCGCCAGCAGCCTCGTATGGCGGGAGGGTGAAGATACGCAGTATTTT
CASSLVWREGEDTQYF
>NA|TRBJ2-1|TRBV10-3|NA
TGTGCCATCAGTGAGACAGGGATTTACAATGAGCAGTTCTTC
CAISETGIYNEQFF
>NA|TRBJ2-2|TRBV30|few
TGTGCCTGGAGTGTACTGGGCCTCGGGGCCGGGGAGCTGTTTTTT
CAWSVLGLGAGELFF
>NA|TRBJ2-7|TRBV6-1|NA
TGTGCCAGCAGACATAGGGGGCGCGGGGACGAGCAGTACTTC
CASRHRGRGDEQYF
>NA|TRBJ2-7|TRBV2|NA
TGTGCCAGCACCGAAATGGGACTGAGCTCCTACGAGCAGTACTTC
CASTEMGLSSYEQYF
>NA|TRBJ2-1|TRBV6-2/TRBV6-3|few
TGTGCCAGCAGTTACTCGATGATTCTTGAGAAGCGGAGCTCCTACAATGAGCAGTTCTTC
CASSYSMILEKRSSYNEQFF